These T cell receptor beta chains were read from a single sample in a study of blood T cell repertoires in COVID-19. Only in-frame clones appear in the TCRdb table, and some are missing; sequencing was by immunoSEQ multiplex PCR. The repertoire holds some 28,000 clones, more than 80% seen once, with about 2.5% in the top ten. Sequencing was carried out using peripheral blood. Receptor source: a human donor in a cohort sampled during active COVID-19. Each CDR3 is given without its conserved first and last residue. D genes are given only for firm matches. For some rows the clone size is stated as once, few or many, or as a class when expanded; others skip it.

d_call j_call v_call clone_size cdr3_aa
TRBD2 TRBJ2-3 TRBV7-6 NA ASSLVTAGGTDTQY
NA TRBJ1-2 TRBV11-2 once ASSFIQGQGYT
NA TRBJ1-5 TRBV6-5 few ASSYSPGYNQPQH
TRBD1 TRBJ1-5 TRBV30 few AWSRGLTFSQPQH
TRBD1 TRBJ1-2 TRBV23-1 NA ASSTARQGDPYGYT
NA TRBJ2-3 TRBV11-2 NA ASSSTGQASTDTQY
TRBD2 TRBJ2-2 TRBV11-2 NA ASSLRGGTYTGELF
NA TRBJ1-1 TRBV5-5 few ASSLLLRGDTEAF
NA TRBJ1-2 TRBV5-1 NA ASSPDSSNWYGYT
NA TRBJ2-7 TRBV25-1 NA ASSPRTESSSYEQY
TRBD1 TRBJ1-1 TRBV4-3 NA ASSQDKGAYREAF
NA TRBJ2-7 TRBV18 NA ASSPGRVTYEQY
NA TRBJ2-1 TRBV24-1 NA ATSASRGPLEQF
NA TRBJ2-7 TRBV18 NA ASSPGLALTYEQY
NA TRBJ1-1 TRBV7-9 NA ASSPKERLNTEAF
NA TRBJ2-2 TRBV3-1/TRBV3-2 NA ASSQFRGTGELF
NA TRBJ2-7 TRBV13 NA ASSLDGGGKYEQY
TRBD1 TRBJ1-5 TRBV19 NA ASNTGTGSNQPQH
TRBD2 TRBJ2-7 TRBV4-1 NA ASSRQRLAGGHEQY
NA TRBJ1-1 TRBV7-2 NA ASSLVGAMNTEAF
TRBD1 TRBJ2-1 TRBV5-4 NA ASSWDSNEQF
TRBD2 TRBJ2-1 TRBV19 NA ARTISGGYEQF
TRBD2 TRBJ2-5 TRBV15 NA ATSPTSGGFETQY
TRBD2 TRBJ2-7 TRBV5-1 NA ASSLSGTHPEQY
TRBD2 TRBJ2-3 TRBV19 NA ASSLAGGTDTQY
TRBD1 TRBJ1-5 TRBV12-5 NA AEGAQPQH
NA TRBJ1-2 TRBV10-3 NA AISENMGTYGYT
NA TRBJ1-1 TRBV4-1 NA ASSPRQVDGTEAF
NA TRBJ2-1 TRBV3-1/TRBV3-2 once ASSQDRGGAYNEQF
TRBD1 TRBJ2-7 TRBV7-9 NA ASSLTGGSYEQY
TRBD2 TRBJ2-3 TRBV5-6 NA ASSWAGGTDTQY
TRBD1 TRBJ2-1 TRBV2 NA ASSYGTGVYNEQF
NA TRBJ2-7 TRBV9 NA ASSVGPDAYEQY
TRBD1 TRBJ2-3 TRBV5-4 NA ASSKPGQGTDTQY
TRBD1 TRBJ2-3 TRBV19 NA ASSLKTGWGDTQY
TRBD1 TRBJ1-3 TRBV27 once ASSRGAGGRGNTIY